The 30 T cell receptor beta chains given below trace back to one sample, sequenced in a study of low-dose radiotherapy and immunotherapy resistance in tumors. Both TCRalpha and TCRbeta chains were reverse transcribed with V-gene-specific primers. For amplifying TCRs, the PCR ran for approximately 18 cycles with Phusion, which was used together with a constant-region primer and the adapter on the V primers. TCRdb passed the reads through MiXCR, listing each CDR3 protein once. The profile covers about 39,000 distinct CDR3 sequences, with roughly 28% appearing a single time and around 3.5% taken by the ten largest. Time point of the sample: before trial treatment. The sample in question was PBMCs, obtained before treatment. The receptors were sampled from a male donor with gallbladder cancer.

This clonotype was detected ten times or more. The rearrangement joins TRBV20-1 to TRBJ2-4; D gene uncertain. The CDR3 length is 14 residues. Trimming took off 5 bases at V and 6 bases at J, with 17 bases between the two ends. CDR1 and CDR2 (germline): DFQATT, SNEGSKA (reference sequence). The CDR3 protein is CSAPPEMWGNIQYF. CDR3 coding DNA: TGCAGTGCTCCCCCAGAGATGTGGGGAAACATTCAGTACTTC.

CDR3 DNA: TGTGCCAGCAGCTTCTCGACTAGCACCGGGGAGCTGTTTTTT. It specifies CASSFSTSTGELFF. V and J are TRBV5-5 and TRBJ2-2; weak D call: TRBD2 (6 bases). Trimming took off 2 bases at V and 4 bases at J, with 9 bases between the two ends. Germline-derived CDR1 and CDR2 are SGHKS and YYEKEE (reference sequence). The CDR3 extends over 14 amino acids.

The chain employs TRBV7-9 and TRBJ2-3, with 9 bases fitting TRBD2. The CDR3 has 15 residues. The germline gives CDR1 SEHNR, CDR2 FQNEAQ (reference sequence). Germline trimming cut 5 bases from V and 6 bases from J; bases unmatched to any gene: 9. The chain's CDR3 is CASSPQQLAGDTQYF. CDR3 bases: TGTGCCAGCAGCCCCCAGCAACTAGCGGGCGATACGCAGTATTTT.

This clonotype was observed at least ten times. The chain links TRBV28 to TRBJ2-5; perhaps D is TRBD1 or TRBD2 (5 bases each). The V end lost 2 bases, the J end lost 0 bases, and 13 bases lay between the germline ends. Germline V gene lookup returns CDR1 MDHEN and CDR2 SYDVKM. CDR3 size: 16 residues. For the CDR3, the DNA is TGTGCCAGCAGTTTAGGGGGTGCACATTACCAAGAGACCCAGTACTTC. Translation gives CASSLGGAHYQETQYF.

This clonotype was seen many times. The rearrangement uses TRBV24-1 and TRBJ2-3; D gene unclear. The CDR3 is 12 residues long. V was shortened by 4 bases and J by 6 bases, with 7 bases between the two germline ends. Germline-derived CDR1 and CDR2 are KGHDR and SFDVKD. CDR3 bases: TGTGCCACCAGTGAGAATGAGGATACGCAGTATTTT. It translates to CATSENEDTQYF.

V and J are TRBV6-2 or TRBV6-3 and TRBJ2-7; 7 positions agree with TRBD2. Germline lookup yields CDR1 MNHEY and CDR2 SVGEGT. This CDR3 has 13 amino acids. J gave up 2 bases and V 7 bases, and 5 bases lay outside the gene matches. As DNA, the CDR3 is TGTGCCAGCACTAGCGGAAAAGCCTACGAGCAGTACTTC. It specifies CASTSGKAYEQYF.

This clonotype appeared many times. V usage is TRBV20-1 and J usage is TRBJ2-7; 11 bases are shared with TRBD2. Germline V gene sequence: CDR1 DFQATT, CDR2 SNEGSKA (reference sequence). The trim removed 6 bases at V and 1 base at J, leaving 11 bases unmatched. The CDR3 covers 16 residues. CDR3 in amino acids: CSAEEPTSGTSYEQYF. The DNA of the CDR3 is TGCAGTGCCGAAGAGCCGACTAGCGGGACTTCCTACGAGCAGTACTTC.

In its sample, this clonotype was seen once. The chain joins TRBV13 to TRBJ2-2; no clear D. Per the germline V gene, CDR1 is PRHDT and CDR2 is FYEKMQ (reference sequence). Trimming took 6 bases from V and 3 from J, leaving 8 bases between them. The CDR3 contains 13 residues. CDR3 sequence (DNA): TGTGCCAGCAGGATAATTGACACCGGGGAGCTGTTTTTT. Its translation: CASRIIDTGELFF. Full variable domain (missing parts from reference TRBV13 and TRBJ2-2): AAGVIQSPRHLIKEKRETATLKCYPIPRHDTVYWYQQGPGQDPQFLISFYEKMQSDKGSIPDRFSAQQFSDYHSELNMSSLELGDSALYFCASRIIDTGELFFGEGSRLTVL.

This clonotype has at least ten counts. Here the CDR3 reads CASSAQGARGNTIYF. DNA for the CDR3: TGTGCCAGCAGTGCCCAGGGGGCGCGTGGAAACACCATATATTTT. The chain links TRBV27 to TRBJ1-3; TRBD1 agrees at 8 bases. Trimming at V came to 5 bases and at J to 3 bases, leaving 6 bases not matched to a gene. Germline CDR1 is MNHEY and CDR2 is SMNVEV (reference sequence). CDR3 length equals 15 residues.

At least ten counts were recorded for this clonotype. J is TRBJ1-2 and V is TRBV10-1, with no clear D. CDR1 is WNHNN, CDR2 SYGVQD, per germline (reference sequence). The CDR3 spans 13 residues. Trimming took off 6 bases at V and 8 bases at J, with 16 bases between the two ends. In nucleotides, the CDR3 is TGCGCCAGCAGCCCCGGAGAGATCGGAGGCTACACCTTC. This encodes CASSPGEIGGYTF.

This clonotype was detected many times. The chain employs TRBV5-1 and TRBJ2-3; 8 bases map to TRBD2. This CDR3 spans 16 amino acids. Trimming at V came to 0 bases and at J to 1 base, leaving 4 bases not matched to a gene. Germline-derived CDR1 and CDR2 are SGHRS and YFSETQ. In DNA, the CDR3 is TGCGCCAGCAGCTTGGCCCGAGCGGGGGGCACAGATACGCAGTATTTT. It codes for CASSLARAGGTDTQYF.

This clonotype was detected many times. This chain joins TRBV11-2 and TRBJ2-1; the D is unclear. Germline CDR1 reads SGHAT; CDR2 reads FQNNGV. V was cut by 8 bases and J by 1 base, with 9 bases left in between. The CDR3 spans 13 residues. CDR3 residues: CASSGESYNEQFF. In DNA form, the CDR3 reads TGTGCCAGCTCAGGAGAGTCCTACAATGAGCAGTTCTTC.

In regard to this clonotype: A single base is all that separates this from a far larger clone, so a read error is likely. The CDR3 region is CASSPRRQGEFPPLEQYV. The CDR3 DNA follows: TGTGCCAGCAGCCCACGGCGGCAGGGCGAGTTTCCCCCTCTCGAGCAGTACGTC. The chain is built from TRBV28 and TRBJ2-7; the D gene is possibly TRBD1 (5 bases). This CDR3 has 18 amino acids. Germline loops: CDR1 MDHEN, CDR2 SYDVKM. The V end was cut by 6 bases, the J end by 6 bases, with 30 bases between.

The chain links TRBV7-2 to TRBJ1-5; 7 bases map to TRBD1. The germline CDR1 and CDR2 sequences are SGHTA and FQGNSA. This CDR3 is built from 18 residues. Unmatched junction bases numbered 12, after V lost 1 base and J lost 3 bases. In DNA, the CDR3 is TGTGCCAGCAGCTTAGAGCATAGCTGGGACAGACCCAATCAGCCCCAGCATTTT. Its translation is CASSLEHSWDRPNQPQHF.

At least ten counts were recorded for this clonotype. The rearrangement uses TRBV20-1 and TRBJ2-7, with 7 bases lining up with TRBD2. The CDR3 has 13 residues. V gave up 5 bases and J gave up 3 bases; unmatched junction bases: 7. Germline values: CDR1 DFQATT, CDR2 SNEGSKA (reference sequence). The CDR3 protein is CSASGTNDYEQYF. In DNA form, the CDR3 reads TGCAGTGCTTCCGGGACTAACGACTACGAGCAGTACTTC.

The chain combines TRBV20-1 with TRBJ2-3; D is possibly TRBD2 (6 bases). V lost 5 bases and J lost 5, with 17 bases in between. CDR1 DFQATT and CDR2 SNEGSKA come from the germline V gene (reference sequence). CDR3 size: 14 residues. In nucleotides, the CDR3 is TGCAGTGCTCGCCGGGAGCCACCAGGAGATACGCAGTATTTT. It encodes CSARREPPGDTQYF.

The chain carries TRBV12-3 or TRBV12-4 and TRBJ2-7; no definite D call. The CDR3 has 13 amino acids. V lost 10 bases, J lost 0 bases, and 13 bases lay in between. This chain's CDR3 is CATGYSASYEQYF. As DNA, the CDR3 is TGTGCCACCGGGTACTCGGCCTCCTACGAGCAGTACTTC.

This clonotype is medium-sized within its sample. The chain has TRBV28 and TRBJ2-3; D unclear. CDR1 is MDHEN and CDR2 is SYDVKM in the germline V gene. V was trimmed by 3 bases and J by 0 bases, leaving 7 bases between them. The CDR3 is 14 residues long. In DNA form, the CDR3 reads TGTGCCAGCAGTTTCCCGGGTAGCACAGATACGCAGTATTTT. Translating it yields CASSFPGSTDTQYF. Together with reference TRBV28 and TRBJ2-3, the CDR3 gives the full variable domain: DVKVTQSSRYLVKRTGEKVFLECVQDMDHENMFWYRQDPGLGLRLIYFSYDVKMKEKGDIPEGYSVSREKKERFSLILESASTNQTSMYLCASSFPGSTDTQYFGPGTRLTVL.

This clonotype was observed at least ten times. The V and J genes are TRBV5-1 and TRBJ2-4; no firm D call. Trimming removed 3 bases at V and 2 bases at J, with 0 bases between. The CDR3 length is 11 residues. CDR1 and CDR2 from the germline V gene are SGHRS and YFSETQ. The DNA of the CDR3 is TGCGCCAGCAGCTCCAAAAACATTCAGTACTTC. Translated, it gives CASSSKNIQYF. Using reference TRBV5-1 and TRBJ2-4 for the parts outside the CDR3, the full variable domain is KAGVTQTPRYLIKTRGQQVTLSCSPISGHRSVSWYQQTPGQGLQFLFEYFSETQRNKGNFPGRFSGRQFSNSRSEMNVSTLELGDSALYLCASSSKNIQYFGAGTRLSVL.

Regarding this clonotype: It is likely a read error: a sequence one base away is far more abundant. This sequence joins TRBV5-1 and TRBJ2-7; D unclear. Germline CDR1 SGHRS, CDR2 YFSETQ. The CDR3 is made up of 14 amino acids. Trimming removed 6 bases at V and 7 bases at J, with 20 bases between. Here the CDR3 reads CASKGVSPYNEQYF. Here the CDR3 DNA reads TGCGCCAGCAAGGGTGTATCACCATACAATGAGCAGTACTTC. The full variable domain, in which reference TRBV5-1 and TRBJ2-7 provide the parts outside the CDR3, is KAGVTQTPRYLIKTRGQQVTLSCSPISGHRSVSWYQQTPGQGLQFLFEYFSETQRNKGNFPGRFSGRQFSNSRSEMNVSTLELGDSALYLCASKGVSPYNEQYFGPGTRLTVT.

About this clonotype: The likely explanation is a read error, given a far larger clone one base away. The V call is TRBV3-1, the J call TRBJ2-7, with 9 bases fitting TRBD2. Germline lookup yields CDR1 LGHDT and CDR2 YNNKEL (reference sequence). The CDR3 covers 16 residues. Trimming at V came to 4 bases and at J to 7 bases, leaving 14 bases not matched to a gene. DNA of the CDR3: TGTGCCAGCAGCCTTCCCGGGACTAGCTTATCCAATGAGCAGTACTTC. This translates into CASSLPGTSLSNEQYF.

Notes on this clonotype: The junction shows a germline mismatch at one end, possibly a read error. The V and J genes are TRBV11-2 and TRBJ2-5; possible D gene TRBD2, 5 bases. The germline V gene encodes CDR1 SGHAT and CDR2 FQNNGV. The CDR3 is 12 residues long. CDR3 loop: CASSYGRETQCF. The CDR3 nucleotides read TGTGCCAGCAGCTATGGAAGGGAGACGCAGTGCTTC.

This clonotype was detected many times. The V and J genes are TRBV7-9 and TRBJ2-3, with D hard to call. Germline V gene sequence: CDR1 SEHNR, CDR2 FQNEAQ (reference sequence). There are 13 residues in the CDR3. V was clipped by 0 bases and J by 1 base, with 2 bases between them. In nucleotides, the CDR3 is TGTGCCAGCAGCTTAGCTCGCACAGATACGCAGTATTTT. Translating gives CASSLARTDTQYF.

This clonotype was recorded many times. V is TRBV6-4 and J is TRBJ2-1; D gene ambiguous. Germline CDR1 reads MRHNA; CDR2 reads SNTAGT. Trimming shortened V by 0 bases and J by 9 bases, and 15 bases separated the two germline ends. The CDR3 sequence is 15 residues long. The CDR3 DNA reads as TGTGCCAGCAGTGACTCCCAGACCCCCTGGGGTGAGCAGTTCTTC. Amino acid sequence: CASSDSQTPWGEQFF.

The table lists this clonotype with a few counts. The rearrangement uses TRBV5-1 and TRBJ2-3, with TRBD2 matching 7 bases. The length of the CDR3 is 17 residues. V shed 5 bases, J shed 2 bases, and the junction held 14 bases outside the gene matches. The V gene's germline CDR1 is SGHRS and CDR2 YFSETQ. CDR3 in amino acids: CASSPIDPGLNTDTQYF. As DNA, the CDR3 is TGCGCCAGCAGTCCCATAGATCCGGGACTAAACACAGATACGCAGTATTTT. The complete variable domain, with remaining parts taken from reference TRBV5-1 and TRBJ2-3, reads KAGVTQTPRYLIKTRGQQVTLSCSPISGHRSVSWYQQTPGQGLQFLFEYFSETQRNKGNFPGRFSGRQFSNSRSEMNVSTLELGDSALYLCASSPIDPGLNTDTQYFGPGTRLTVL.

The V and J genes are TRBV26 and TRBJ2-3; the D call in the table, TRBD2, was not verified against the DNA. TRBV26 is assigned pseudogene status. The CDR3 runs to 16 residues. CDR3 sequence (DNA): TGTTCCAGCAGCAGGGGTGTGACTAGCGGCACAGATACGCAGTATTTT. Its translation: CSSSRGVTSGTDTQYF.

This clonotype has only one observation. This likely reflects a read error, since a far larger clone is one base away. The V gene is TRBV6-6, the J gene TRBJ2-7; D is unclear. CDR1 MNHNY and CDR2 SVGAGI come from the germline V gene (reference sequence). This CDR3 comprises 11 residues. CDR3 sequence reads: CASSNSYEQYF. The CDR3 nucleotides read TGTGCCAGCAGTAACTCCTACGAGCAGTACTTC.

V usage is TRBV5-3 and J usage is TRBJ2-1; D is undetermined. TRBV5-3 is assigned to the ORF class and has an uncertain function. V was pared by 0 bases and J by 10 bases, with 17 bases between. This CDR3 is 15 amino acids long. CDR3 in amino acids: CARSLVTPGLGEQFF. CDR3 DNA sequence: TGTGCCAGAAGCTTGGTCACTCCCGGGTTGGGGGAGCAGTTCTTC.

Turning to this clonotype: With only one base between it and a far larger clone, this is likely a read error. The V call is TRBV5-1, the J call TRBJ2-1; 9 bases are shared with TRBD2. In germline, CDR1 is SGHRS, CDR2 YFSETQ. The CDR3 consists of 15 residues. Written as DNA, the CDR3 is TGTGCCATCAGCTTCCGTAGCGGGAGCGGTAATGAGCAGTTCTTC. It encodes CAISFRSGSGNEQFF. The complete variable domain, with remaining parts taken from reference TRBV5-1 and TRBJ2-1, reads KAGVTQTPRYLIKTRGQQVTLSCSPISGHRSVSWYQQTPGQGLQFLFEYFSETQRNKGNFPGRFSGRQFSNSRSEMNVSTLELGDSALYLCAISFRSGSGNEQFFGPGTRLTVL.

This clonotype occurred many times. V and J are TRBV6-2 or TRBV6-3 and TRBJ2-1; 10 nucleotides agree with TRBD1. This CDR3 region has 14 residues. Trimming cost V 7 bases and J 8 bases; bases outside gene matches: 8. Germline V lookup: CDR1 MNHEY, CDR2 SVGEGT. In DNA form, the CDR3 reads TGTGCCAGCAACGACAGGGGGCGTATCGATGAGCAGTTCTTC. Translating gives CASNDRGRIDEQFF.